These 2 T cell receptor beta chains were all obtained from the same sample, sequenced in a study of T cell changes during pregnancy in multiple sclerosis (dated by TCRdb to about 2019). The method was the immunoSEQ multiplex PCR assay. As stored in TCRdb, this immuneACCESS dataset retains in-frame rearrangements with V and J assigned. A fraction of the clones does not appear; measured against another copy, unresolved V genes explain less than half of the discrepancy, and the remainder lacks a known reason. This sample is represented by under 55,000 clones; 80% to 95% of them were singletons. Roughly 0.61% of the sample is in the top ten clones. Sequenced material: CD4+ T cells from peripheral blood mononuclear cells, taken after pregnancy. The receptors were sampled from a female donor in good health, enrolled as a control in a pregnancy study.

V usage is TRBV27 and J usage is TRBJ2-3; D is possibly TRBD1 (5 bases). Trimming left V 2 bases short and J 4 bases short, with 10 bases between. Germline V gene data show CDR1 as MNHEY and CDR2 as SMNVEV (reference sequence). The CDR3 totals 14 residues. DNA of the CDR3: TGTGCCAGCAGTTTAGCCGACAGATCAGATACGCAGTATTTT. Translation: CASSLADRSDTQYF.

V gene TRBV5-4 combines with J gene TRBJ1-1; no clear D. Germline lookup yields CDR1 SGHNT and CDR2 YYREEE (reference sequence). Between the trimmed V and J ends, which lost 4 bases and 0 bases, there was a span of 10 bases. The CDR3 consists of 14 residues. CDR3 nucleotides: TGTGCCAGCAGCACAGTGAGCATGAACACTGAAGCTTTCTTT. Protein: CASSTVSMNTEAFF.